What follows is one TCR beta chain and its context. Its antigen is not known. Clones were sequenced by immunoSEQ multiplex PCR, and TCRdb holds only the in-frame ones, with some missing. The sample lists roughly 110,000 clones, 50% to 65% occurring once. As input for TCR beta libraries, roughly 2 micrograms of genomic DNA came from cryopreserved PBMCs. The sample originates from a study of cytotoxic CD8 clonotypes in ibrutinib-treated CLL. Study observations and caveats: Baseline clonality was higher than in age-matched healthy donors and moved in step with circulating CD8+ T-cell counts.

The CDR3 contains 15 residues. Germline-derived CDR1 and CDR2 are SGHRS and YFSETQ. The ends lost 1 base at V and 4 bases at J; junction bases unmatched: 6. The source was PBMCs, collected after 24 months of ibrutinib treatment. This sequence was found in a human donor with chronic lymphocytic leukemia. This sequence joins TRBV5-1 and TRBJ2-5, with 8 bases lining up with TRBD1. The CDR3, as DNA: TGCGCCAGCAGCTTGATAACAGGGGGAGGAGAGACCCAGTACTTC. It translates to CASSLITGGGETQYF.